This entry lists 32 T cell receptor beta chains sequenced from one sample in a study of control samples from healthy donors and cancer patients. The repertoire was sequenced with immunoSEQ multiplex PCR; TCRdb's copy has only in-frame clones and lacks some. The data show 80,000 to 100,000 clones, 80% to 95% seen once. Sequencing used blood. These receptors came from a human donor in good health. The donor label of this sample is uncertain.

This chain links TRBV3-1 (or the pseudogene TRBV3-2) with TRBJ1-2; possibly TRBD1 for D (6 bases). V shed 0 bases and J shed 6 bases, with 11 bases lying between them. The CDR3 sequence is 14 residues long. The V gene's germline CDR1 is LGHDT and CDR2 YNNKEL (reference sequence). This chain's CDR3 is CASSQEQGRHGYTF. The CDR3 DNA is TGTGCCAGCAGCCAAGAACAGGGTAGGCATGGCTACACCTTC.

This clone was seen just once. One end of the junction fails to match germline, which may point to a read error. This rearrangement joins TRBV7-9 to TRBJ1-1; D perhaps matches TRBD1 (6 bases). Germline CDR1 is SEHNR and CDR2 is FQNEAQ (reference sequence). The CDR3 has 14 residues. The CDR3 here is CASSLVPGADPNNF. The CDR3 coding sequence is TGTGCCAGCAGCTTAGTCCCAGGGGCAGATCCAAACAACTTT.

The gene calls are TRBV6-6 and TRBJ2-3, with a possible D match to TRBD2 (6 bases). V was trimmed by 2 bases and J by 8 bases, leaving 20 bases between them. Germline V gene lookup returns CDR1 MNHNY and CDR2 SVGAGI (reference sequence). The CDR3 spans 16 residues. The CDR3 is CASSYRAGPVSATQYF. CDR3 nucleotide sequence: TGTGCCAGCAGTTACCGGGCGGGGCCGGTATCGGCTACGCAGTATTTT.

In the case of this clone: An end of the junction does not agree with germline; a read error may underlie this. V usage is TRBV5-1 and J usage is TRBJ2-1; D uncertain. Germline values: CDR1 SGHRS, CDR2 YFSETQ. This CDR3 spans 13 amino acids. CDR3 sequence: CASSSDPYSEQFF. The DNA of the CDR3 is TGCGCCAGCAGCTCAGACCCATACAGTGAGCAGTTCTTC.

This sequence joins TRBV24-1 and TRBJ2-1, with 7 bases identical to TRBD1. V was clipped by 5 bases and J by 5 bases; unmatched bases: 8. Germline-derived CDR1 and CDR2 are KGHDR and SFDVKD. This CDR3 has 15 residues. The CDR3 loop reads CATSAIDRADNEQFF. In DNA form, the CDR3 reads TGTGCCACCAGTGCTATCGACAGGGCGGACAATGAGCAGTTCTTC.

The CDR3 sequence is CASSPDYRKDEQYF. As DNA, the CDR3 is TGTGCCAGCTCACCAGATTATCGGAAGGACGAGCAGTACTTC. This chain links TRBV18 with TRBJ2-7; D remains unclear. Germline CDR1 KGHSH, CDR2 LQKENI. The ends were cut back, 2 bases at V and 5 bases at J, with 13 bases in the middle. The CDR3 runs to 14 residues.

The table lists this clone with a few counts. This chain uses TRBV12-5 with TRBJ2-5; TRBD1 matches 7 bases. Germline V CDR1 and CDR2: LGHNT, FRNRAP. The CDR3 totals 15 residues. Germline trimming cut 5 bases from V and 1 base from J; bases unmatched to any gene: 7. CDR3 DNA: TGTGCTAGTGGTCCGGGACCAGGGGGCCAAGAGACCCAGTACTTC. Amino acids: CASGPGPGGQETQYF.

This clone occurred a few times. This chain links TRBV7-9 with TRBJ1-1; D is uncertain. Germline CDR1 is SEHNR and CDR2 is FQNEAQ (reference sequence). The V end was cut by 5 bases, the J end by 0 bases, with 10 bases between. This CDR3 region has 14 residues. DNA of the CDR3: TGTGCCAGCAGCCGAACCATGTTGAACACTGAAGCTTTCTTT. Translation gives CASSRTMLNTEAFF. Supplemented by reference TRBV7-9 and TRBJ1-1, the full variable domain reads DTGVSQNPRHKITKRGQNVTFRCDPISEHNRLYWYRQTLGQGPEFLTYFQNEAQLEKSRLLSDRFSAERPKGSFSTLEIQRTEQGDSAMYLCASSRTMLNTEAFFGQGTRLTVV.

The chain uses TRBV25-1 and TRBJ2-1, with D uncertain. CDR1 and CDR2 (germline): MGHDK, SYGVNS. Trimming stripped 6 bases from V and 7 bases from J, with 16 bases between. The CDR3 is 14 amino acids. DNA of the CDR3: TGTGCCAGCAGCGCACCAATCCTGGAAAATGAGCAGTTCTTC. Its protein is CASSAPILENEQFF.

The genes are TRBV29-1 and TRBJ1-2, with 9 positions matching TRBD1. V lost 0 bases to trimming and J lost 0 bases; unmatched junction nucleotides: 8. CDR1 is SQVTM, CDR2 ANQGSEA, per germline. This CDR3 region has 17 residues. CDR3 in amino acids: CSVEDRTGDKANYGYTF. DNA of the CDR3: TGCAGCGTTGAAGATCGGACAGGGGATAAAGCTAACTATGGCTACACCTTC.

Only one count was recorded for this clone. The chain uses TRBV12-5 and TRBJ2-7; 11 bases map to TRBD1. The CDR3 runs to 14 residues. V gave up 4 bases and J gave up 6 bases; unmatched junction bases: 5. Germline V gives CDR1 LGHNT, CDR2 FRNRAP. The CDR3 sequence: CASGSRDRGAEQYF. The CDR3, as DNA: TGTGCTAGTGGTTCCCGGGACAGGGGGGCCGAGCAGTACTTC.

The V gene is TRBV5-1, the J gene TRBJ1-1; D is ambiguous. The germline CDR1 and CDR2 sequences are SGHRS and YFSETQ. V gave up 3 bases and J gave up 5 bases, with 20 bases separating them. The CDR3 has 16 residues. In nucleotides, the CDR3 is TGCGCCAGCAGCTCGGCAATCTTTGGACGGGAAACTGAAGCTTTCTTT. This translates into CASSSAIFGRETEAFF.

The chain recombines TRBV19 with TRBJ2-5; 9 positions match TRBD1. The CDR3 loop spans 15 amino acids. Trimming at V came to 2 bases and at J to 3 bases, leaving 4 bases not matched to a gene. Per germline, CDR1 LNHDA and CDR2 SQIVND (reference sequence). CDR3 nucleotides: TGTGCCAGTAGTATAAGGGACAGGGAGGAAGAGACCCAGTACTTC. Its translation: CASSIRDREEETQYF.

This chain links TRBV5-1 with TRBJ2-3; 7 bases align to TRBD1. This CDR3 comprises 15 residues. The V gene end was trimmed by 5 bases and the J gene end by 1 base; junction bases not matched to a gene: 7. CDR1 and CDR2 from the germline V gene are SGHRS and YFSETQ. The CDR3 spells CASSIRGWGTDTQYF. The CDR3 DNA reads as TGCGCCAGCAGTATCAGGGGGTGGGGCACAGATACGCAGTATTTT.

The chain carries TRBV5-6 and TRBJ1-6, with D possibly TRBD1 on 6 matching bases. This CDR3 has 14 residues. Trimming pared 5 bases from V and 6 bases from J, leaving 12 bases between. Germline V gene data show CDR1 as SGHDT and CDR2 as YYEEEE. CDR3 residues: CASSSGTSNSPLHF. As DNA, the CDR3 is TGTGCCAGCAGTTCCGGGACAAGTAATTCACCCCTCCACTTT.

The CDR3 here is CASSPQDRQTEQFF. CDR3 nucleotide sequence: TGTGCCAGCAGCCCACAGGACCGGCAGACTGAGCAGTTCTTC. The chain links TRBV7-9 to TRBJ2-1; perhaps TRBD1 as D (5 bases). Germline assignment: CDR1 SEHNR and CDR2 FQNEAQ (reference sequence). Trimming pared 5 bases from V and 9 bases from J, leaving 17 bases between. The length of the CDR3 is 14 residues.

The chain joins TRBV6-5 to TRBJ2-7; D gene uncertain. Trimming pared 8 bases from V and 7 bases from J, leaving 21 bases between. The CDR3 has 14 residues. From germline, CDR1 is MNHEY and CDR2 SVGAGI. The CDR3 DNA follows: TGTGCCAGCGCAGGTCAGGAAGGTCGGCAAGAGCAGTACTTC. Its protein product is CASAGQEGRQEQYF.

CDR3 coding DNA: TGTGCCAGCAGCACCACACCAGCCGCGGACAGTAATCAGCCCCAGCATTTT. Protein: CASSTTPAADSNQPQHF. The J gene is TRBJ1-5, the V gene TRBV7-3; tentatively, D is TRBD1 (6 bases). The CDR3 sequence is 17 residues long. Germline loops: CDR1 SGHTA, CDR2 FQGTGA. The V and J ends lost 5 bases and 4 bases respectively, with 21 bases between them.

This clone was observed a single time. The gene calls are TRBV5-8 and TRBJ1-5, with a possible D match to TRBD1 (6 bases). CDR1 SGHTS and CDR2 YDEGEE come from the germline V gene. The CDR3 extends over 13 amino acids. Trimming shortened V by 2 bases and J by 4 bases, and 7 bases separated the two germline ends. CDR3 amino acids: CASSLRGNQPQHF. CDR3 in DNA: TGTGCCAGCAGCTTAAGGGGGAATCAGCCCCAGCATTTT. The full variable domain, completed using reference TRBV5-8 and TRBJ1-5, is EAGVTQSPTHLIKTRGQQATLRCSPISGHTSVYWYQQALGLGLQFLLWYDEGEERNRGNFPPRFSGRQFPNYSSELNVNALELEDSALYLCASSLRGNQPQHFGDGTRLSIL.

The J gene is TRBJ2-5, the V gene TRBV5-4; 11 bases match TRBD1. V lost 7 bases and J lost 5; bases outside the gene matches: 7. The germline CDR1 and CDR2 sequences are SGHNT and YYREEE (reference sequence). The CDR3 is 14 residues long. The CDR3 DNA follows: TGTGCCAGCGAAGGGACAGGGGGGAGGGAGACCCAGTACTTC. This encodes CASEGTGGRETQYF.

The V gene is TRBV4-1, the J gene TRBJ2-7; D tentatively fits TRBD1 or TRBD2 (5 bases each). V gave up 0 bases and J gave up 4 bases, with 13 bases separating them. This CDR3 has 15 amino acids. CDR1 is MGHRA and CDR2 is YSYEKL in the germline V gene. DNA of the CDR3: TGCGCCAGCAGCCAAGAGGGCAGGGAGAGATACGAGCAGTACTTC. Translated, it gives CASSQEGRERYEQYF.

As for this clone: At one end, the junction sequence differs from germline, possibly due to a read error. Other DNA sequences in this sample translate to the same CDR3. The rearrangement joins TRBV7-9 to TRBJ2-7; TRBD1 aligns across 8 bases. From germline, CDR1 is SEHNR and CDR2 FQNEAQ (reference sequence). The CDR3 has 17 amino acids. The CDR3 bases are TGTGCCAGCAGCCGACGGACAGGGCCCGCCTTAGGGTCCGAGCAGTACTTT. Encoded protein: CASSRRTGPALGSEQYF.

Comments on this clone: Because the CDR3's place on the DNA is in doubt, the DNA is left out and the CDR3 is given as listed by TCRdb. This chain uses TRBV9 with TRBJ1-5; the table's D call TRBD1 went unverified against the DNA. Per the germline V gene, CDR1 is SGDLS and CDR2 is YYNGEE. The CDR3 is 17 residues long, ends included. Here the CDR3 reads CASSVATGNDLQSAPAF.

V is TRBV6-1 and J is TRBJ1-6; no clear D. The V end was cut by 2 bases, the J end by 7 bases, with 6 bases between. The CDR3 loop spans 13 amino acids. Looked up from germline, CDR1 is MNHNS and CDR2 is SASEGT. Here the CDR3 DNA reads TGTGCCAGCAGTGAACGTGACAATTCACCCCTCCACTTT. This codes for CASSERDNSPLHF.

The rearrangement links TRBV5-1 to TRBJ2-2; D remains unclear. Trimming removed 1 base at V and 2 bases at J, with 12 bases between. There are 16 residues in the CDR3. In germline, CDR1 is SGHRS, CDR2 YFSETQ. The CDR3 region has the DNA TGCGCCAGCAGCTTGTTTTCGGTTACCAACACCGGGGAGCTGTTTTTT. Translating it yields CASSLFSVTNTGELFF.

This rearrangement joins TRBV6-2 or TRBV6-3 to TRBJ1-5; no clear D gene. The V end was cut by 2 bases, the J end by 4 bases, with 12 bases between. The CDR3 has 15 amino acids. The V gene's germline CDR1 is MNHEY and CDR2 SVGEGT. The CDR3 is CASSYRESQNQPQHF. The CDR3 coding sequence is TGTGCCAGCAGTTACAGGGAGAGCCAAAATCAGCCCCAGCATTTT.

V is TRBV4-3 and J is TRBJ2-1; TRBD1 might be the D (5 bases). The CDR3 contains 12 residues. Germline lookup yields CDR1 LGHNA and CDR2 YSLEER. V gave up 0 bases and J gave up 13 bases, with 10 bases separating them. The CDR3 DNA reads as TGCGCCAGCAGCCAAGACAGGGTAGGACAGTTCTTC. This gives the protein CASSQDRVGQFF.

This chain connects TRBV19 to TRBJ2-2, with a possible D match to TRBD1 (6 bases). The CDR3 has 14 residues. Trimming left V 1 base short and J 6 bases short, with 9 bases between. From germline, CDR1 is LNHDA and CDR2 SQIVND (reference sequence). In nucleotides, the CDR3 is TGTGCCAGTAGTATAGGTAGACAGGCCGGGGAGCTGTTTTTT. The encoded protein is CASSIGRQAGELFF.

V is TRBV2 and J is TRBJ1-2; D gene uncertain. V lost 7 bases and J lost 3, with 6 bases in between. This CDR3 has 11 amino acids. The germline CDR1 and CDR2 sequences are SNHLY and FYNNEI. The CDR3 sequence: CASTEYYGYTF. For the CDR3, the DNA is TGTGCCAGCACCGAGTACTATGGCTACACCTTC.

The chain carries TRBV19 and TRBJ1-5; weak D call: TRBD1 (5 bases). V shed 5 bases and J shed 0 bases, with 11 bases lying between them. This CDR3 contains 15 residues. Germline values: CDR1 LNHDA, CDR2 SQIVND (reference sequence). The DNA for the CDR3 is TGTGCCAGTAGTGCCGACAGATATAGCAATCAGCCCCAGCATTTT. Protein sequence: CASSADRYSNQPQHF.

The V call is TRBV12-5, the J call TRBJ2-7, with D possibly TRBD1 on 6 matching bases. This CDR3 contains 15 residues. The V and J ends lost 2 bases and 0 bases respectively, with 11 bases between them. The germline V gene has CDR1 LGHNT and CDR2 FRNRAP. The chain's CDR3 is CASGLMGATSYEQYF. The CDR3 coding sequence is TGTGCTAGTGGTTTGATGGGGGCGACCTCCTACGAGCAGTACTTC.

This chain links TRBV18 with TRBJ1-6; D unresolved. CDR1 is KGHSH, CDR2 LQKENI, per germline. V lost 6 bases to trimming and J lost 6 bases, with 15 bases between them. The CDR3 contains 15 residues. CDR3 region: CASSQEGSLNSPLHF. The CDR3 coding sequence is TGTGCCAGCTCGCAGGAGGGATCGCTTAATTCACCCCTCCACTTT.